The 2 T cell receptor beta chains listed next were all sequenced from one sample in a study of CD8 T cells in ankylosing spondylitis. Study-wide findings and caveats: Seemingly distinctive of ankylosing spondylitis blood was a TCR beta motif formed by eight highly homologous variants.

Their specific antigens are unknown. In TCRdb, the 5' RACE reads were re-called with MiXCR into one record per CDR3 protein. The table includes some 840,000 distinct CDR3 sequences, about 11% detected once. What was sequenced was blood, either unsorted or a sorted T cell fraction (not recorded which). Receptors were obtained from a male donor with ankylosing spondylitis.

This clonotype was counted only a few times. J is TRBJ2-7 and V is TRBV4-3; 7 nucleotides line up with TRBD2. V lost 1 base to trimming and J lost 3 bases; unmatched junction nucleotides: 9. CDR3 length equals 16 residues. Germline-derived CDR1 and CDR2 are LGHNA and YSLEER. CDR3 nucleotides: TGCGCCAGCAGCCAAGTAGCGGCGGGAGCTTACTACGAGCAGTACTTC. Translated, it gives CASSQVAAGAYYEQYF.

The sample holds many counts of this clonotype. This chain joins TRBV29-1 and TRBJ2-5; no reliable D call. The CDR3 is 12 residues long. Trimming pared 4 bases from V and 1 base from J, leaving 7 bases between. CDR1 and CDR2 from the germline V gene are SQVTM and ANQGSEA. CDR3 amino acids: CSVARVQETQYF. As DNA, the CDR3 is TGCAGCGTTGCTCGAGTCCAAGAGACCCAGTACTTC. Full variable domain (remainder filled in from reference TRBV29-1 and TRBJ2-5): SAVISQKPSRDICQRGTSLTIQCQVDSQVTMMFWYRQQPGQSLTLIATANQGSEATYESGFVIDKFPISRPNLTFSTLTVSNMSPEDSSIYLCSVARVQETQYFGPGTRLLVL.